The source of this T cell receptor beta chain is a study of patients and donors after allogeneic stem cell transplantation. TCRdb ran MiXCR on the RT-PCR reads and lists one entry per CDR3 protein. The sample has 200,000 to 250,000 distinct CDR3 sequences; 13% to 15% are singletons. The CDR3 runs to 15 residues. Germline loops: CDR1 LNHDA, CDR2 SQIVND (reference sequence). V lost 7 bases to trimming and J lost 2 bases, with 17 bases between them. This clonotype was obtained from a human donor who was either an allogeneic HSCT recipient or a stem cell or donor lymphocyte infusion donor (not recorded which). It is not recorded whose cells these are; they may come from a transplant donor. The sample consisted of blood, either unsorted or a sorted T cell fraction (not recorded which). The rearrangement joins TRBV19 to TRBJ1-2; D possibly corresponds to TRBD1 (5 bases). In DNA form, the CDR3 reads TGTGCCAGTACCACGCTCATGGGGCGCAACTATGGCTACACCTTC. Translating it yields CASTTLMGRNYGYTF.